Listed below are T cell receptor beta chains from one sample, sequenced in a study of beta chain features in type 1 diabetes. Assay used: immunoSEQ multiplex PCR; TCRdb lists only in-frame clones, some missing. This sample yields some 200,000 clones, of which approximately 16% are seen a single time; about 0.08% belongs to the top ten. The source material was naive CD4+ T cells from blood. The receptors shown here come from a man aged 30 to 39 with type 1 diabetes. CDR3s include the opening cysteine and the closing phenylalanine or tryptophan. A D gene is named only where the DNA matches it firmly. Clone size appears in some rows only: once, few, many, or a class for an expanded clone.

abundance,v_gene,d_gene,j_gene,CDR3aa,CDR3nt
few,TRBV9,NA,TRBJ2-1,CASSRASSYNEQFF,TGTGCCAGCAGCAGGGCTAGCTCCTACAATGAGCAGTTCTTC
few,TRBV18,NA,TRBJ2-5,CASSPRRESQYF,TGTGCCAGCTCACCACGCAGGGAGAGCCAGTACTTC
few,TRBV30,TRBD1,TRBJ1-1,CAWSKQGDGEAFF,TGTGCCTGGAGTAAGCAGGGGGACGGTGAAGCTTTCTTT
NA,TRBV4-3,TRBD1,TRBJ2-4,CASSQDLFGTVKNIQYF,TGCGCCAGCAGCCAAGATCTTTTCGGGACAGTTAAAAACATTCAGTACTTC
NA,TRBV2,TRBD1,TRBJ1-5,CASSSDRGNQPQHF,TGTGCCAGCAGTTCAGACAGGGGCAATCAGCCCCAGCATTTT
NA,TRBV30,NA,TRBJ2-3,CAGFDLAHPDTQYF,TGTGCCGGTTTTGACCTAGCCCACCCAGATACGCAGTATTTT
few,TRBV29-1,NA,TRBJ2-1,CSVLGRVNEQFF,TGCAGCGTGTTGGGCAGGGTCAATGAGCAGTTCTTC
NA,TRBV19,TRBD2,TRBJ2-3,CASSIRPGREDTQYF,TGTGCCAGTAGTATCCGTCCCGGGAGGGAGGATACGCAGTATTTT
NA,TRBV29-1,NA,TRBJ2-1,CSVKTGRGRGSEQFF,TGCAGCGTCAAGACGGGTCGGGGACGTGGGAGTGAGCAGTTCTTC
few,TRBV9,TRBD1,TRBJ1-5,CASSVGPGQGQPQHF,TGTGCCAGCAGCGTAGGGCCGGGACAGGGACAGCCCCAGCATTTT
few,TRBV7-3,TRBD2,TRBJ2-1,CAGGLAGGPSSYNEQFF,TGTGCCGGGGGACTAGCGGGAGGCCCAAGCTCCTACAATGAGCAGTTCTTC
NA,TRBV29-1,NA,TRBJ2-3,CSGLLRGVDTQYF,TGCAGTGGTCTTCTGCGAGGGGTGGATACGCAGTATTTT
NA,TRBV6-1,NA,TRBJ2-2,CASSRRATGELFF,TGTGCCAGCAGCCGCAGGGCAACCGGGGAGCTGTTTTTT
few,TRBV29-1,NA,TRBJ1-1,CSSSYRDTEAFF,TGCAGCTCCTCGTACAGGGACACTGAAGCTTTCTTT
NA,TRBV19,NA,TRBJ1-2,CASSPPSGGYTF,TGTGCCAGTAGTCCCCCGTCGGGCGGCTACACCTTC
NA,TRBV9,NA,TRBJ1-2,CASSVAAWARTDYGYTF,TGTGCCAGCAGCGTAGCGGCTTGGGCCCGGACAGACTATGGCTACACCTTC
NA,TRBV19,NA,TRBJ2-3,CASSIGNLAGTDTQYF,TGTGCCAGTAGTATAGGAAATTTAGCCGGGACAGATACGCAGTATTTT
NA,TRBV28,NA,TRBJ2-1,CASSLTETQFF,TGTGCCAGCAGTTTAACAGAAACGCAGTTCTTC
few,TRBV27,NA,TRBJ1-2,CASSLGGTGNYGYTF,TGTGCCAGCAGTTTAGGTGGAACGGGGAACTATGGCTACACCTTC
NA,TRBV18,NA,TRBJ1-5,CASSPAGDQPQHF,TGTGCCAGCTCACCCGCAGGGGATCAGCCCCAGCATTTT